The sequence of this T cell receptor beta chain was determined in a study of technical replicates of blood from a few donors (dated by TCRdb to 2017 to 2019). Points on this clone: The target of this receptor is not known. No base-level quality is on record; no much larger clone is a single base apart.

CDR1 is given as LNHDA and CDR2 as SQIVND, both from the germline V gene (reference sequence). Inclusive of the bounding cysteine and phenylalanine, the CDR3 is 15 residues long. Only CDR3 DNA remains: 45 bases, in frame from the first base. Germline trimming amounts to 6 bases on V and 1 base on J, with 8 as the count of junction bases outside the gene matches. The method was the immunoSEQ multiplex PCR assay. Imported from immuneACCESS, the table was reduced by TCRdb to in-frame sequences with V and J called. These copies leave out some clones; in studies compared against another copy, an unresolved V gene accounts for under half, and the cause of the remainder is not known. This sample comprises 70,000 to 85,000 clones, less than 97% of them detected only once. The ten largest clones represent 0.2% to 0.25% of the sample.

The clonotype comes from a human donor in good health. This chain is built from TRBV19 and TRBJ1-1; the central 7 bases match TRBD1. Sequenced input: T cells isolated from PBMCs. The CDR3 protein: CASSLTAGGNTEAFF. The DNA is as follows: TGTGCCAGTAGCTTAACAGCAGGGGGGAACACTGAAGCTTTCTTT. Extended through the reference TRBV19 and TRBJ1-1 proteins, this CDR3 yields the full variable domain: DGGITQSPKYLFRKEGQNVTLSCEQNLNHDAMYWYRQDPGQGLRLIYYSQIVNDFQKGDIAEGYSVSREKKESFPLTVTSAQKNPTAFYLCASSLTAGGNTEAFFGQGTRLTVV.